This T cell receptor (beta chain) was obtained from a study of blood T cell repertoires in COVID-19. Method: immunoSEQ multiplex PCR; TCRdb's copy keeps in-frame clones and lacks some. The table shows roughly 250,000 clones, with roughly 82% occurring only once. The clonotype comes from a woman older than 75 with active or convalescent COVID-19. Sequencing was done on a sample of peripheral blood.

CDR3 residues: CASSSGGVGANVLTF. DNA of the CDR3: TGTGCCAGCAGCTCCGGGGGAGTTGGGGCCAACGTCCTGACTTTC. This chain links TRBV28 with TRBJ2-6, with D possibly matching TRBD2 (6 bases). V lost 6 bases and J 3 bases, leaving 12 bases between the germline ends. Germline values: CDR1 MDHEN, CDR2 SYDVKM. The CDR3 loop spans 15 amino acids.